Following are 23 T cell receptor beta chains from one sample sequenced in a study of blood T cells in healthy people across ages. Together with a sample-barcoded 5' primer, a J-beta primer mix was included in a second PCR lasting roughly 7 to 11 cycles. TCRdb redid the calling of the 5' RACE reads with MiXCR, one entry per CDR3 protein. Of over 1,300,000 distinct CDR3 sequences listed, approximately 59% were seen once; the top ten hold 6.5% to 8%. Sequencing was done on a sample of blood. The receptors were gathered from a man younger than 30 in good health.

This chain joins TRBV28 and TRBJ1-6; 9 positions match TRBD1. Per the germline V gene, CDR1 is MDHEN and CDR2 is SYDVKM. V shed 7 bases, J shed 9 bases, and the junction held 4 bases outside the gene matches. CDR3 length equals 13 residues. This CDR3 is CASTTGGGSPLHF. As DNA, the CDR3 is TGTGCCAGCACGACAGGGGGGGGTTCACCCCTCCACTTT.

The chain uses TRBV6-5 and TRBJ2-5; 7 bases fit TRBD1. This CDR3 region has 15 residues. The germline gives CDR1 MNHEY, CDR2 SVGAGI. Unmatched junction bases numbered 6, after V lost 0 bases and J lost 5 bases. DNA of the CDR3: TGTGCCAGCAGTTACTCGAGGACAGGAGTGGAGACCCAGTACTTC. Encoded protein: CASSYSRTGVETQYF.

Regarding this clonotype: The junction does not match germline at one end; this may be a read error. The chain has TRBV29-1 and TRBJ2-1, with TRBD1 matching 8 bases. Germline V lookup: CDR1 SQVTM, CDR2 ANQGSEA. The CDR3 runs 14 residues. The CDR3: CSVEGQGGYNEQFF. For the CDR3, the DNA is TGCAGCGTAGAAGGACAGGGCGGATACAATGAGCAGTTCTTC.

This clonotype appeared a few times. This chain links TRBV4-2 with TRBJ2-7; 9 nucleotides line up with TRBD1. The CDR3 consists of 14 residues. Trimming cost V 6 bases and J 7 bases; bases outside gene matches: 10. Germline assignment: CDR1 LGHNA and CDR2 YNFKEQ. CDR3 sequence reads: CASSQDRGYNEQYF. Written as DNA, the CDR3 is TGTGCCAGCAGTCAGGACAGGGGCTACAATGAGCAGTACTTC.

J is TRBJ2-3 and V is TRBV29-1; 8 bases align to TRBD1. CDR1 is SQVTM and CDR2 is ANQGSEA in the germline V gene. V shed 3 bases and J 2 bases; nucleotides not matched to a gene: 7. The CDR3 extends over 15 amino acids. The chain's CDR3 is CSVDSTGGNTDTQYF. In nucleotides, the CDR3 is TGCAGCGTTGATTCCACAGGGGGGAACACAGATACGCAGTATTTT.

This chain joins TRBV14 and TRBJ2-7; D tentatively fits TRBD1 or TRBD2 (5 bases each). This CDR3 region has 16 residues. Trimming removed 7 bases at V and 3 bases at J, with 22 bases between. The V gene's germline CDR1 is SGHDN and CDR2 FVKESK. The CDR3 here is CASTLGTGLGHYEQYF. As DNA, the CDR3 is TGTGCCAGCACCTTAGGAACGGGGCTTGGACACTACGAGCAGTACTTC. Full variable domain (remainder filled in from reference TRBV14 and TRBJ2-7): EAGVTQFPSHSVIEKGQTVTLRCDPISGHDNLYWYRRVMGKEIKFLLHFVKESKQDESGMPNNRFLAERTGGTYSTLKVQPAELEDSGVYFCASTLGTGLGHYEQYFGPGTRLTVT.

The chain combines TRBV7-2 with TRBJ2-7; 10 positions match TRBD1. Germline V lookup: CDR1 SGHTA, CDR2 FQGNSA. With 5 bases clipped from V and 4 bases from J, the junction kept 8 bases outside the gene matches. The CDR3 loop spans 15 amino acids. CDR3 in amino acids: CASSQWDRGLYEQYF. CDR3 sequence (DNA): TGTGCCAGCAGCCAGTGGGACAGGGGCCTATACGAGCAGTACTTC. Complete variable domain (other parts from reference TRBV7-2 and TRBJ2-7): GAGVSQSPSNKVTEKGKDVELRCDPISGHTALYWYRQSLGQGLEFLIYFQGNSAPDKSGLPSDRFSAERTGGSVSTLTIQRTQQEDSAVYLCASSQWDRGLYEQYFGPGTRLTVT.

This clonotype was picked up one time. This chain connects TRBV9 to TRBJ2-2; D tentatively fits TRBD1 or TRBD2 (5 bases each). The germline V gene has CDR1 SGDLS and CDR2 YYNGEE. Between the trimmed V and J ends, which lost 1 base and 4 bases, there was a span of 14 bases. The CDR3 consists of 16 residues. In nucleotides, the CDR3 is TGTGCCAGCAGCGTACTGAGGGGCAAGAGCACCGGGGAGCTGTTTTTT. Protein sequence: CASSVLRGKSTGELFF.

This clonotype showed up just once. V and J are TRBV6-7 and TRBJ2-1, with D uncertain. TRBV6-7 is an ORF, and what it does is uncertain. There are 14 residues in the CDR3. V gave up 10 bases and J gave up 8 bases, with 21 bases separating them. CDR3 protein: CATLPRPSRDEQFF. Written as DNA, the CDR3 is TGTGCCACCCTTCCCCGGCCGTCGAGAGATGAGCAGTTCTTC.

The J gene is TRBJ1-2, the V gene TRBV7-2, with TRBD1 as a possible D gene (6 bases). The CDR3 contains 14 residues. V gave up 6 bases and J gave up 4 bases, with 15 bases separating them. The germline V gene has CDR1 SGHTA and CDR2 FQGNSA. The DNA of the CDR3 is TGTGCCAGCAGTCTACAGGGCGCGACCTATGGCTACACCTTC. Its translation is CASSLQGATYGYTF.

The genes are TRBV19 and TRBJ1-5; D unclear. V was cut by 4 bases and J by 0 bases, with 22 bases left in between. The germline V gene has CDR1 LNHDA and CDR2 SQIVND (reference sequence). This CDR3 comprises 19 residues. DNA of the CDR3: TGTGCCAGTAGTACCACCCTTCCCCCCCGGACGGTTAGCAATCAGCCCCAGCATTTT. As protein: CASSTTLPPRTVSNQPQHF.

The CDR3 spells CASSLGPGTTRTTGELFF. The CDR3 coding sequence is TGTGCCAGCAGTTTAGGCCCCGGGACTACCAGAACCACCGGGGAGCTGTTTTTT. This chain connects TRBV27 to TRBJ2-2, with TRBD2 matching over 7 bases. Germline V lookup: CDR1 MNHEY, CDR2 SMNVEV (reference sequence). The CDR3 has 18 residues. The ends lost 2 bases at V and 4 bases at J; junction bases unmatched: 13.

This rearrangement joins TRBV20-1 to TRBJ2-1; TRBD1 might be the D (5 bases). Trimming cost V 2 bases and J 0 bases, with 14 bases left between them. This CDR3 is 16 amino acids long. Germline V gene sequence: CDR1 DFQATT, CDR2 SNEGSKA (reference sequence). The CDR3 sequence is CSARIPTDSSYNEQFF. CDR3 nucleotides: TGCAGTGCTAGAATCCCGACCGACAGCTCCTACAATGAGCAGTTCTTC.

The chain joins TRBV20-1 to TRBJ2-7, with a possible D match to TRBD2 (7 bases). V dropped 0 bases and J dropped 3 bases, with 15 bases sitting between them. CDR1 and CDR2 from the germline V gene are DFQATT and SNEGSKA (reference sequence). CDR3 length: 15 amino acids. CDR3: CSARDRGATDYEQYF. In nucleotides, the CDR3 is TGCAGTGCTAGAGATCGGGGGGCGACCGACTACGAGCAGTACTTC.

V is TRBV4-1 and J is TRBJ1-4; 8 bases agree with TRBD1. V was clipped by 1 base and J by 8 bases; unmatched bases: 3. The length of the CDR3 is 14 residues. Germline V gene sequence: CDR1 MGHRA, CDR2 YSYEKL. The CDR3 coding sequence is TGCGCCAGCAGCCAAGGCCGGGACAGGGAAAAACTGTTTTTT. Residues: CASSQGRDREKLFF.

The chain employs TRBV7-6 and TRBJ2-5; D remains unclear. Trimming removed 0 bases at V and 2 bases at J, with 13 bases between. The CDR3 is 16 residues long. The germline V gene has CDR1 SGHVS and CDR2 FNYEAQ. This CDR3 reads CASSLASSTVQETQYF. The DNA for the CDR3 is TGTGCCAGCAGCTTAGCGAGTTCCACAGTACAAGAGACCCAGTACTTC.

The CDR3 protein is CSATLQREGGTQYF. The CDR3 DNA follows: TGCAGTGCTACCCTTCAGCGGGAGGGCGGCACGCAGTATTTT. This sequence joins TRBV20-1 and TRBJ2-3, with 10 bases lining up with TRBD2. The CDR3 spans 14 residues. Germline CDR1 DFQATT, CDR2 SNEGSKA (reference sequence). J was trimmed by 9 bases and V by 4 bases; bases with no gene match: 10.

The rearrangement joins TRBV4-3 to TRBJ2-3, with D unresolved. Germline lookup yields CDR1 LGHNA and CDR2 YSLEER. The CDR3 covers 19 residues. The V end was cut by 0 bases, the J end by 1 base, with 20 bases between. The chain's CDR3 is CASSQDYAWAPPRTDTQYF. CDR3 nucleotides: TGCGCCAGCAGCCAAGATTATGCATGGGCCCCTCCTCGCACAGATACGCAGTATTTT.

The chain joins TRBV5-1 to TRBJ2-1; TRBD2 agrees at 8 bases. Losses at the gene ends were 3 bases for V and 0 bases for J; bases not matched to a gene: 14. CDR1 and CDR2 from the germline V gene are SGHRS and YFSETQ. The CDR3 sequence is 19 residues long. The CDR3 coding sequence is TGCGCCAGCAGCTACAGCGGGGGCGCTCAGCCGAGCTCCTACAATGAGCAGTTCTTC. It yields the protein CASSYSGGAQPSSYNEQFF.

The genes are TRBV28 and TRBJ2-7, with 11 bases aligning to TRBD2. Trimming removed 5 bases from V and 3 bases from J; junction bases left unmatched: 6. The CDR3 consists of 15 residues. The germline V gene encodes CDR1 MDHEN and CDR2 SYDVKM. CDR3 in amino acids: CASSAPTSGGYEQYF. DNA of the CDR3: TGTGCCAGCAGTGCCCCCACTAGCGGGGGCTACGAGCAGTACTTC. The entire variable domain, with the rest obtained from reference TRBV28 and TRBJ2-7, is as follows: DVKVTQSSRYLVKRTGEKVFLECVQDMDHENMFWYRQDPGLGLRLIYFSYDVKMKEKGDIPEGYSVSREKKERFSLILESASTNQTSMYLCASSAPTSGGYEQYFGPGTRLTVT.

The gene calls are TRBV29-1 and TRBJ2-5; D might be TRBD1 (6 bases). Trimming shortened V by 7 bases and J by 5 bases, and 14 bases separated the two germline ends. CDR1 is SQVTM, CDR2 ANQGSEA, per germline. CDR3 length equals 12 residues. Here the CDR3 reads CSAAGDGETQYF. DNA of the CDR3: TGCAGCGCAGCAGGGGACGGTGAGACCCAGTACTTC.

This clonotype was seen only once. The chain is built from TRBV5-1 and TRBJ2-7, with a possible D match to TRBD2 (7 bases). Germline-derived CDR1 and CDR2 are SGHRS and YFSETQ. The CDR3 is made up of 16 amino acids. Deletions cut 4 bases from V and 3 bases from J, with 20 bases between. CDR3 sequence: CASSLLGGRRGYEQYF. CDR3 nucleotides: TGCGCCAGCAGCCTGCTGGGGGGGCGTCGGGGCTACGAGCAGTACTTC.

There are a few counts of this clonotype. This chain joins TRBV5-1 and TRBJ1-2, with D perhaps TRBD1 (6 bases). CDR1 SGHRS and CDR2 YFSETQ come from the germline V gene. The length of the CDR3 is 14 residues. The ends were cut back, 0 bases at V and 6 bases at J, with 12 bases in the middle. The CDR3 protein is CASSLVGANDGYTF. The CDR3 DNA reads as TGCGCCAGCAGCTTGGTGGGGGCAAATGATGGCTACACCTTC.